These 25 T cell receptor beta chains originate from one sample sequenced in a study of cytomegalovirus exposure and HLA in healthy donors. PCR was performed using 60 Vbeta and 13 Jbeta primers. Generated by immunoSEQ multiplex PCR, the TCRdb table keeps only in-frame clones and is missing some. The sample includes more than 50,000 clones. The material sequenced was PBMCs. Receptors originate from a middle-aged woman in good health and CMV-seronegative.

V and J are TRBV9 and TRBJ2-1, with 7 bases fitting TRBD2. This CDR3 has 16 amino acids. Trimming cost V 4 bases and J 1 base; bases outside gene matches: 8. CDR1 SGDLS and CDR2 YYNGEE come from the germline V gene. CDR3 region: CASSPTSGMSYNEQFF. CDR3 coding DNA: TGTGCCAGCAGCCCCACCAGCGGGATGTCCTACAATGAGCAGTTCTTC.

The V gene is TRBV29-1, the J gene TRBJ1-1; 12 nucleotides line up with TRBD1. Germline V CDR1 and CDR2: SQVTM, ANQGSEA. The CDR3 is 13 amino acids. Germline trimming cut 7 bases from V and 6 bases from J; bases unmatched to any gene: 6. The CDR3 is CSAWGQGAAEAFF. The CDR3 nucleotides are TGCAGCGCCTGGGGACAGGGGGCCGCTGAAGCTTTCTTT.

The rearrangement uses TRBV7-3 and TRBJ1-6, with 8 bases aligning to TRBD1. The CDR3 runs to 14 residues. The V gene end was trimmed by 6 bases and the J gene end by 6 bases; junction bases not matched to a gene: 4. The germline V gene has CDR1 SGHTA and CDR2 FQGTGA. The chain's CDR3 is CASSLTGVNSPLHF. CDR3 DNA: TGTGCCAGCAGTTTGACAGGGGTTAATTCACCCCTCCACTTT. The whole variable domain, filled in from reference TRBV7-3 and TRBJ1-6, reads GAGVSQTPSNKVTEKGKYVELRCDPISGHTALYWYRQSLGQGPEFLIYFQGTGAADDSGLPNDRFFAVRPEGSVSTLKIQRTERGDSAVYLCASSLTGVNSPLHFGNGTRLTVT.

V gene TRBV25-1 combines with J gene TRBJ2-4; D possibly corresponds to TRBD1 (6 bases). CDR1 is MGHDK, CDR2 SYGVNS, per germline. V gave up 5 bases and J gave up 3 bases, with 14 bases separating them. This CDR3 contains 15 residues. The CDR3 DNA is TGTGCCAGCAGTCCCGTGGGGGCAGGCAAAAACATTCAGTACTTC. Amino acid sequence: CASSPVGAGKNIQYF. The variable domain in full, with the rest retrieved from reference TRBV25-1 and TRBJ2-4, is EADIYQTPRYLVIGTGKKITLECSQTMGHDKMYWYQQDPGMELHLIHYSYGVNSTEKGDLSSESTVSRIRTEHFPLTLESARPSHTSQYLCASSPVGAGKNIQYFGAGTRLSVL.

This chain connects TRBV29-1 to TRBJ1-2, with D hard to call. Trimming cost V 0 bases and J 4 bases, with 9 bases left between them. Germline V gives CDR1 SQVTM, CDR2 ANQGSEA. The CDR3 contains 13 residues. The CDR3 loop is CSVEERKLYGYTF. DNA for the CDR3: TGCAGCGTTGAAGAGAGAAAACTCTATGGCTACACCTTC.

The rearrangement joins TRBV19 to TRBJ2-6; D unresolved. From germline, CDR1 is LNHDA and CDR2 SQIVND (reference sequence). Trimming shortened V by 3 bases and J by 2 bases, and 8 bases separated the two germline ends. The CDR3 has 15 amino acids. The CDR3 reads CASSITPPGANVLTF. CDR3 coding DNA: TGTGCCAGTAGTATTACTCCTCCTGGGGCCAACGTCCTGACTTTC.

V and J are TRBV6-1 and TRBJ1-5; D uncertain. Germline lookup yields CDR1 MNHNS and CDR2 SASEGT. The CDR3 is made up of 16 amino acids. The V gene lost 2 bases and the J gene lost 3 bases, with 14 bases spanning the gap. The CDR3 spells CASSESKRSLNQPQHF. CDR3 bases: TGTGCCAGCAGTGAATCGAAAAGGAGCCTCAATCAGCCCCAGCATTTT.

The rearrangement uses TRBV18 and TRBJ2-1; D is perhaps TRBD2 (6 bases). V was clipped by 6 bases and J by 0 bases, with 12 bases between them. There are 15 residues in the CDR3. CDR1 and CDR2 (germline): KGHSH, LQKENI. The chain's CDR3 is CASSPSESSYNEQFF. CDR3 DNA sequence: TGTGCCAGCTCCCCTAGCGAGAGCTCCTACAATGAGCAGTTCTTC.

The CDR3 DNA reads TGTGCCAGCAGCAAGGGACAGCATGGCTACACCTTC. This codes for CASSKGQHGYTF. The rearrangement links TRBV5-6 to TRBJ1-2; 7 positions match TRBD1. The J segment lost 6 bases and the V segment lost 4 bases, leaving 3 bases of the junction unmatched. The CDR3 extends over 12 amino acids. The V gene's germline CDR1 is SGHDT and CDR2 YYEEEE.

This chain connects TRBV28 to TRBJ2-7; D unclear. CDR1 and CDR2 (germline): MDHEN, SYDVKM. CDR3 length: 15 amino acids. V lost 5 bases and J lost 2, with 16 bases in between. This chain's CDR3 is CASSIRGVTPYEQYF. For the CDR3, the DNA is TGTGCCAGCAGTATCAGAGGAGTGACGCCCTACGAGCAGTACTTC.

This sequence joins TRBV5-1 and TRBJ2-3; 10 bases are shared with TRBD2. The V gene end was trimmed by 5 bases and the J gene end by 4 bases; junction bases not matched to a gene: 7. In germline, CDR1 is SGHRS, CDR2 YFSETQ. This CDR3 comprises 15 residues. CDR3 nucleotide sequence: TGCGCCAGCAGTCGGAGCGGGGGGGCGCCAGATACGCAGTATTTT. Translated, it gives CASSRSGGAPDTQYF.

The rearrangement links TRBV5-1 to TRBJ1-5; D unclear. Trimming stripped 1 base from V and 6 bases from J, with 11 bases between. Germline V CDR1 and CDR2: SGHRS, YFSETQ. The CDR3 consists of 14 residues. The CDR3 region is CASSLSEGSQPQHF. As DNA, the CDR3 is TGCGCCAGCAGCTTGTCGGAGGGCAGTCAGCCCCAGCATTTT.

V is TRBV28 and J is TRBJ2-2, with a possible D match to TRBD1 (6 bases). The CDR3 contains 15 residues. V was clipped by 3 bases and J by 5 bases, with 13 bases between them. Germline V lookup: CDR1 MDHEN, CDR2 SYDVKM. The CDR3 nucleotides are TGTGCCAGCAGTTTGCCCAGGACAGAGACCGGGGAGCTGTTTTTT. It encodes CASSLPRTETGELFF.

This chain joins TRBV10-3 and TRBJ2-2; 8 positions agree with TRBD2. Losses at the gene ends were 6 bases for V and 0 bases for J; bases not matched to a gene: 3. This CDR3 contains 15 residues. Germline values: CDR1 ENHRY, CDR2 SYGVKD. The CDR3 DNA reads as TGTGCCATCAGGGCCGGGGGGGCGAACACCGGGGAGCTGTTTTTT. This sequence encodes CAIRAGGANTGELFF.

The CDR3, as DNA: TGTGCCACCTCCCCGACGGTCAGCGGGACTGAAGCTTTCTTT. Translating gives CATSPTVSGTEAFF. This rearrangement joins TRBV9 to TRBJ1-1, with no clear D. Between the trimmed V and J ends, which lost 9 bases and 5 bases, there was a span of 20 bases. Germline CDR1 SGDLS, CDR2 YYNGEE. This CDR3 region has 14 residues.

The V gene is TRBV7-9, the J gene TRBJ2-3; D call uncertain. This CDR3 spans 16 amino acids. Germline V gene sequence: CDR1 SEHNR, CDR2 FQNEAQ (reference sequence). V lost 0 bases and J lost 0, with 10 bases in between. The CDR3 sequence is CASSLASVVSTDTQYF. The CDR3 DNA is TGTGCCAGCAGCTTAGCATCCGTTGTTAGCACAGATACGCAGTATTTT.

CDR3 protein: CASSAGAGLNSPLHF. The CDR3, as DNA: TGTGCCAGCAGTGCAGGGGCCGGCCTTAATTCACCCCTCCACTTT. This rearrangement joins TRBV2 to TRBJ1-6; D possibly corresponds to TRBD1 (6 bases). The germline V gene has CDR1 SNHLY and CDR2 FYNNEI. The CDR3 spans 15 residues. V shed 4 bases and J shed 6 bases, with 13 bases lying between them.

The chain combines TRBV6-1 with TRBJ1-1, with TRBD1 matching 7 bases. Germline V gene sequence: CDR1 MNHNS, CDR2 SASEGT. The trim removed 4 bases at V and 2 bases at J, leaving 7 bases unmatched. The CDR3 runs to 15 residues. CDR3 coding DNA: TGTGCCAGCAGTGGACAGGGTACCGGAAACACTGAAGCTTTCTTT. As protein: CASSGQGTGNTEAFF.

This sequence joins TRBV28 and TRBJ2-2, with 7 bases lining up with TRBD2. V trimming: 7 bases; J trimming: 4 bases; junction bases outside the gene matches: 3. Germline CDR1 is MDHEN and CDR2 is SYDVKM. The CDR3 consists of 13 residues. CDR3 nucleotides: TGTGCCAGCACGCGGGAGAGCACCGGGGAGCTGTTTTTT. Protein: CASTRESTGELFF.

The chain joins TRBV6-6 to TRBJ1-5, with TRBD1 matching over 8 bases. The germline CDR1 and CDR2 sequences are MNHNY and SVGAGI (reference sequence). This CDR3 spans 14 amino acids. The J segment lost 9 bases and the V segment lost 5 bases, leaving 9 bases of the junction unmatched. The DNA for the CDR3 is TGTGCCAGCAGTACGGACAGGGCAAGTGGGCCCCAGCATTTT. Protein sequence: CASSTDRASGPQHF.

J is TRBJ2-7 and V is TRBV5-1, with D maybe TRBD1 (5 bases). V lost 4 bases and J lost 3, with 14 bases in between. CDR3 size: 14 residues. Germline V gives CDR1 SGHRS, CDR2 YFSETQ. The DNA for the CDR3 is TGCGCCAGCAGCCAGGGATTTGGTGGCTACGAGCAGTACTTC. This translates into CASSQGFGGYEQYF.

The chain recombines TRBV9 with TRBJ2-5, with 10 bases that match TRBD2. CDR3 size: 16 residues. The V segment lost 0 bases and the J segment 4 bases; nucleotides outside the gene matches: 6. Looked up from germline, CDR1 is SGDLS and CDR2 is YYNGEE. This CDR3 reads CASSVGLAGAPETQYF. The CDR3, as DNA: TGTGCCAGCAGCGTAGGACTAGCGGGTGCCCCAGAGACCCAGTACTTC. The full variable domain, in which reference TRBV9 and TRBJ2-5 provide the parts outside the CDR3, is DSGVTQTPKHLITATGQRVTLRCSPRSGDLSVYWYQQSLDQGLQFLIQYYNGEERAKGNILERFSAQQFPDLHSELNLSSLELGDSALYFCASSVGLAGAPETQYFGPGTRLLVL.

The chain joins TRBV2 to TRBJ1-4; 8 bases are a match to TRBD1. V shed 5 bases, J shed 8 bases, and the junction held 4 bases outside the gene matches. This CDR3 has 13 residues. CDR1 and CDR2 (germline): SNHLY, FYNNEI. The CDR3 DNA follows: TGTGCCAGCAGTAAGACAGGGGACGAAAAACTGTTTTTT. This translates into CASSKTGDEKLFF.

The chain couples TRBV5-1 to TRBJ2-5; weak D call: TRBD2 (7 bases). The germline gives CDR1 SGHRS, CDR2 YFSETQ. This CDR3 region has 15 residues. Trimming left V 0 bases short and J 5 bases short, with 14 bases between. The CDR3 DNA is TGCGCCAGCAGCTTGGGACAGGCAGCGGGGGAGACCCAGTACTTC. It specifies CASSLGQAAGETQYF.

The chain carries TRBV7-3 and TRBJ1-2; D not certain. Germline assignment: CDR1 SGHTA and CDR2 FQGTGA. Trimming removed 1 base from V and 6 bases from J, with 9 bases in between. The CDR3 has 13 amino acids. The CDR3 protein is CASSLNFGDGYTF. The CDR3 DNA reads as TGTGCCAGCAGCTTAAATTTCGGGGATGGCTACACCTTC.